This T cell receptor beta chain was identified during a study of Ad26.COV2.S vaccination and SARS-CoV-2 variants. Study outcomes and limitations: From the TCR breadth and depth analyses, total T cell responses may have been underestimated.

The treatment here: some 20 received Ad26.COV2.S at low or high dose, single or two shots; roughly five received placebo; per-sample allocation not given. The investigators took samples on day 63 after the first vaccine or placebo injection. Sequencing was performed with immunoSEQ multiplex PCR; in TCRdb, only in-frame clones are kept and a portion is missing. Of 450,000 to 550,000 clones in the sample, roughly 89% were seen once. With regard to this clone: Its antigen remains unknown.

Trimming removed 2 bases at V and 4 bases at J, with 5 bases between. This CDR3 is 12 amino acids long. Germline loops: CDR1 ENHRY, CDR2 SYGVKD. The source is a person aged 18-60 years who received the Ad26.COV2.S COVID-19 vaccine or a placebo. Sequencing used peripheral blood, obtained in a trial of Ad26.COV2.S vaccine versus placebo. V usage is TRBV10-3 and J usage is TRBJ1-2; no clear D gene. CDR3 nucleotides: TGTGCCATCAGTGAGGGAGGCTATGGCTACACCTTC. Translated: CAISEGGYGYTF.